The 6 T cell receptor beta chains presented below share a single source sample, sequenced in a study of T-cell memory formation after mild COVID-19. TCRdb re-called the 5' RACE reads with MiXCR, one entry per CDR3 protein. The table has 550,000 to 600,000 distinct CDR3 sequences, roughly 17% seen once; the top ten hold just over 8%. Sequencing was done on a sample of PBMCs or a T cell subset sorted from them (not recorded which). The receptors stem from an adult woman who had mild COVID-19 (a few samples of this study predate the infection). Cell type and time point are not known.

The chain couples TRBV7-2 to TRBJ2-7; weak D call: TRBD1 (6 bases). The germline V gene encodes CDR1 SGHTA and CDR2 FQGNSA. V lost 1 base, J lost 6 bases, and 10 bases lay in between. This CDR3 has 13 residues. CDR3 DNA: TGTGCCAGCAGCTTAGAAATAGGGGGCGAGCAGTACTTC. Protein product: CASSLEIGGEQYF.

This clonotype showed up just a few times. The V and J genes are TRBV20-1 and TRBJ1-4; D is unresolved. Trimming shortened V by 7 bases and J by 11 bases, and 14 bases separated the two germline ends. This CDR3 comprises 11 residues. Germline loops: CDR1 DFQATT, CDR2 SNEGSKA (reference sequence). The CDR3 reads CSVIDGRKLFF. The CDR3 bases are TGCAGTGTCATAGACGGGCGTAAACTGTTTTTT.

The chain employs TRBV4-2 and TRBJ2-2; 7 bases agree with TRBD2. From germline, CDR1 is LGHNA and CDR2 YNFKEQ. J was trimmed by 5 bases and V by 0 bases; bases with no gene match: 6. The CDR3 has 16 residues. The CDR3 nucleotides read TGTGCCAGCAGCCAAGAGCAGCAGGGAGGGACCGGGGAGCTGTTTTTT. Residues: CASSQEQQGGTGELFF.

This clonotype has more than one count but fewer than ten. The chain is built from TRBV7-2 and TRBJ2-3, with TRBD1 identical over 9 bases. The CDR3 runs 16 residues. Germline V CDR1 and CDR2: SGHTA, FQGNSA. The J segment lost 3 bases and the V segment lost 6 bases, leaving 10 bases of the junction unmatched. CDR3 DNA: TGTGCCAGCAGACTCGAAGGGACAGGGTATACAGATACGCAGTATTTT. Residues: CASRLEGTGYTDTQYF.

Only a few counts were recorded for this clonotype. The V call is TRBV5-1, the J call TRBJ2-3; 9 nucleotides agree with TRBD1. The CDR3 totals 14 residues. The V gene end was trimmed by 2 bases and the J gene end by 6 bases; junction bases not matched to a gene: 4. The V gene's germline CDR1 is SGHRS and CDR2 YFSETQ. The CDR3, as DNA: TGCGCCAGCAGCTTCGGACAGGGGAGGGATACGCAGTATTTT. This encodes CASSFGQGRDTQYF.

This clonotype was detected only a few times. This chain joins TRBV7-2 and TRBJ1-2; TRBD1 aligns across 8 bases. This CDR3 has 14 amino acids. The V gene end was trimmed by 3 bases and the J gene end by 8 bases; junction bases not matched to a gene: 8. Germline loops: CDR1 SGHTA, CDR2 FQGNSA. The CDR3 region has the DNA TGTGCCAGCAGCTTTCAGGGGGCGCGGGAGGGCTACACCTTC. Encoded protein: CASSFQGAREGYTF.